This T cell receptor (beta chain) came from a study of early T cells in non-severe SARS-CoV-2 infection. TCRdb fed the 5' RACE reads into MiXCR, producing one record per CDR3 protein. The sample records over 100,000 distinct CDR3 sequences, around 13% being singletons. This clonotype appeared many times. Sample: whole blood. The TCR originated in an adult who was a healthcare worker with PCR-confirmed SARS-CoV-2 infection or an uninfected control (not recorded which).

The CDR3 bases are TGTGCCAGCAGTTTACAAGGCACAGATACGCAGTATTTT. It encodes CASSLQGTDTQYF. V gene TRBV28 combines with J gene TRBJ2-3; D not certain. The CDR3 length is 13 residues. Germline V gene sequence: CDR1 MDHEN, CDR2 SYDVKM. Trimming pared 2 bases from V and 1 base from J, leaving 4 bases between.